The 30 T cell receptor beta chains reported below all come from one sample, sequenced in a study of Graves' ophthalmopathy and Graves' hyperthyroidism. RNA transcripts were the template, and TCR beta CDR3 regions were amplified from them. RT-PCR in the first round used HTBI primers; a second-round multiplex PCR followed. Via MiXCR, TCRdb re-called the multiplex PCR reads, giving one row per CDR3 protein. This sample has 450,000 or so distinct CDR3 sequences, with under 15% found just once. Sequencing was done on a sample of blood. The origin of the receptors is a woman aged 25-40 years with Graves' ophthalmopathy.

This clonotype has only a few counts. The J gene is TRBJ2-7, the V gene TRBV11-2, with D possibly TRBD1 on 5 matching bases. CDR3 size: 15 residues. CDR1 and CDR2 (germline): SGHAT, FQNNGV. V was pared by 3 bases and J by 6 bases, with 18 bases between. The DNA of the CDR3 is TGTGCCAGCAGCTTGGGGCTTGCCAGGTCGGGCGAGCAGTACTTC. This gives the protein CASSLGLARSGEQYF.

This clonotype occurred a few times. The chain employs TRBV18 and TRBJ1-2; tentative D call: TRBD1 (5 bases). The V gene lost 1 base and the J gene lost 3 bases, with 9 bases spanning the gap. The germline V gene encodes CDR1 KGHSH and CDR2 LQKENI. The CDR3 is 14 residues long. In DNA, the CDR3 is TGTGCCAGCTCACCACGGGGGGAGGACTATGGCTACACCTTC. Translation: CASSPRGEDYGYTF.

Many counts were recorded for this clonotype. The gene calls are TRBV4-2 and TRBJ2-5; 7 bases align to TRBD2. Losses at the gene ends were 3 bases for V and 1 base for J; bases not matched to a gene: 5. Germline CDR1 and CDR2: LGHNA and YNFKEQ. This CDR3 has 15 residues. The CDR3, as DNA: TGTGCCAGCAGCCATACGGGAGGAACCCAAGAGACCCAGTACTTC. It codes for CASSHTGGTQETQYF.

In its sample, this clonotype was seen many times. This chain joins TRBV28 and TRBJ1-3; no reliable D call. Germline V gene data show CDR1 as MDHEN and CDR2 as SYDVKM. Trimming cost V 3 bases and J 5 bases, with 5 bases left between them. The CDR3 is made up of 12 amino acids. The CDR3 protein is CASSLQRNTIYF. CDR3 DNA: TGTGCCAGCAGTTTGCAAAGAAACACCATATATTTT.

The gene calls are TRBV18 and TRBJ2-5, with a weak D call TRBD2 (6 bases). Germline CDR1 is KGHSH and CDR2 is LQKENI. The CDR3 consists of 14 residues. V lost 0 bases and J lost 1, with 6 bases in between. CDR3 DNA: TGTGCCAGCTCACCACCCGGGAGCCAAGAGACCCAGTACTTC. It specifies CASSPPGSQETQYF.

The chain carries TRBV5-6 and TRBJ2-2; D is uncertain. The germline CDR1 and CDR2 sequences are SGHDT and YYEEEE. Trimming took off 2 bases at V and 7 bases at J, with 12 bases between the two ends. The CDR3 runs 14 residues. The chain's CDR3 is CASSFSLVIGELFF. The CDR3 nucleotides are TGTGCCAGCAGCTTCTCCCTAGTTATCGGGGAGCTGTTTTTT.

This clonotype was counted ten times or more. V is TRBV6-5 and J is TRBJ2-7, with D tentatively TRBD2 (6 bases). Trimming removed 0 bases from V and 0 bases from J, with 9 bases in between. Looked up from germline, CDR1 is MNHEY and CDR2 is SVGAGI. The CDR3 loop spans 15 amino acids. CDR3 nucleotide sequence: TGTGCCAGCAGTTACTCCGCGGGGAGCTCCTACGAGCAGTACTTC. It specifies CASSYSAGSSYEQYF.

This clonotype was detected ten times or more. The chain carries TRBV12-3 or TRBV12-4 and TRBJ2-3, with D maybe TRBD2 (5 bases). The CDR3 consists of 15 residues. Trimming cost V 6 bases and J 4 bases, with 17 bases left between them. CDR3 sequence reads: CASRERLRSSDTQYF. The CDR3 nucleotides are TGTGCCAGCAGGGAGCGGCTACGAAGTTCAGATACGCAGTATTTT.

The sample holds many counts of this clonotype. The chain recombines TRBV12-3 or TRBV12-4 with TRBJ2-2; 10 bases map to TRBD1. The CDR3 runs to 15 residues. V was clipped by 3 bases and J by 5 bases; unmatched bases: 3. The CDR3 spells CASSLGQGMTGELFF. CDR3 DNA sequence: TGTGCCAGCAGTTTGGGACAGGGGATGACCGGGGAGCTGTTTTTT.

This clonotype was picked up many times. V usage is TRBV30 and J usage is TRBJ1-1; D possibly corresponds to TRBD1 (6 bases). Germline V gene sequence: CDR1 GTSNPN, CDR2 SVGIG (reference sequence). Trimming pared 0 bases from V and 7 bases from J, leaving 12 bases between. This CDR3 is built from 13 residues. The DNA for the CDR3 is TGTGCCTGGAGTGTACGGGGGGCGGGTGAAGCTTTCTTT. Its translation is CAWSVRGAGEAFF.

This clonotype was seen many times. The chain carries TRBV12-3 or TRBV12-4 and TRBJ1-2; D is unclear. The CDR3 has 14 amino acids. V was trimmed by 3 bases and J by 4 bases, leaving 12 bases between them. The CDR3 is CASSLGRYPYGYTF. The CDR3 DNA sequence: TGTGCCAGCAGTTTGGGCCGTTACCCCTATGGCTACACCTTC.

This clonotype was counted between two and nine times. This chain links TRBV6-2 or TRBV6-3 with TRBJ2-5; 10 positions match TRBD1. The CDR3 extends over 20 amino acids. CDR1 and CDR2 from the germline V gene are MNHEY and SVGEGT. Trimming took 6 bases from V and 3 from J; bases not matched to a gene: 22. This CDR3 is CASRIGDRGGLKKFKETQYF. The CDR3 DNA follows: TGTGCCAGCAGGATTGGGGACAGGGGAGGCCTAAAAAAGTTTAAAGAGACCCAGTACTTC.

Concerning this clonotype: The CDR3 does not close with the conserved phenylalanine or tryptophan, likely indicating a read error. The chain's CDR3 is CATTGSQDMNTEAFY. CDR3 nucleotide sequence: TGTGCCACCACAGGGTCACAGGACATGAACACTGAAGCTTTCTAT. The chain couples TRBV19 to TRBJ1-1; the D gene is possibly TRBD1 (6 bases). Germline loops: CDR1 LNHDA, CDR2 SQIVND (reference sequence). The CDR3 consists of 15 residues. V gave up 10 bases and J gave up 0 bases, with 18 bases separating them.

This clonotype came up many times. The rearrangement links TRBV15 to TRBJ2-5, with TRBD2 as a possible D gene (5 bases). Trimming pared 0 bases from V and 5 bases from J, leaving 16 bases between. Germline-derived CDR1 and CDR2 are LNHNV and YYDKDF (reference sequence). This CDR3 region has 16 residues. CDR3 in DNA: TGTGCCACCAGCAGAGATGCAAGCGGTCCACGGGAGACCCAGTACTTC. Amino acids: CATSRDASGPRETQYF. Together with reference TRBV15 and TRBJ2-5, the CDR3 gives the full variable domain: DAMVIQNPRYQVTQFGKPVTLSCSQTLNHNVMYWYQQKSSQAPKLLFHYYDKDFNNEADTPDNFQSRRPNTSFCFLDIRSPGLGDTAMYLCATSRDASGPRETQYFGPGTRLLVL.

This clonotype appeared a few times. CDR3 loop: CASSLAGAGNTEAFF. The DNA for the CDR3 is TGCGCCAGCAGCTTAGCAGGGGCAGGGAACACTGAAGCTTTCTTT. The chain joins TRBV5-1 to TRBJ1-1, with TRBD1 as a possible D gene (6 bases). The ends were cut back, 2 bases at V and 1 base at J, with 12 bases in the middle. The CDR3 runs to 15 residues. Germline V gene sequence: CDR1 SGHRS, CDR2 YFSETQ.

This chain connects TRBV20-1 to TRBJ1-1; no clear D gene. This CDR3 is built from 11 residues. V dropped 1 base and J dropped 10 bases, with 10 bases sitting between them. Germline V gene data show CDR1 as DFQATT and CDR2 as SNEGSKA (reference sequence). CDR3 region: CSARVTRGAFF. The CDR3 DNA is TGCAGTGCTAGAGTCACTCGAGGAGCTTTCTTT.

Ten or more counts support this clonotype. CDR3 DNA sequence: TGTGCCTGGAGAACAAATCGACGGAGTCTCTATAATTCACCCCTCCACTTT. Residues: CAWRTNRRSLYNSPLHF. The V call is TRBV30, the J call TRBJ1-6; D ambiguous. This CDR3 spans 17 amino acids. CDR1 is GTSNPN, CDR2 SVGIG, per germline (reference sequence). Trimming pared 3 bases from V and 3 bases from J, leaving 18 bases between.

This clonotype was seen a single time. The chain carries TRBV6-1 and TRBJ2-5; 15 positions agree with TRBD2. This CDR3 contains 16 residues. In germline, CDR1 is MNHNS, CDR2 SASEGT. J was trimmed by 3 bases and V by 5 bases; bases with no gene match: 4. The CDR3 nucleotides are TGTGCCAGCAGTAGGGGACTAGCGGGAGGTAAAGAGACCCAGTACTTC. This gives the protein CASSRGLAGGKETQYF.

This clonotype occurred many times. V and J are TRBV20-1 and TRBJ2-7; 7 bases are a match to TRBD2. Per the germline V gene, CDR1 is DFQATT and CDR2 is SNEGSKA (reference sequence). CDR3 size: 16 residues. Trimming removed 1 base from V and 4 bases from J; junction bases left unmatched: 13. DNA of the CDR3: TGCAGTGCTAGAGGCTTGCACAGCGGGGAATCTTACGAGCAGTACTTC. It codes for CSARGLHSGESYEQYF.

In its sample, this clonotype was seen a few times. The chain is built from TRBV24-1 and TRBJ2-3; TRBD2 might be the D (5 bases). CDR1 KGHDR and CDR2 SFDVKD come from the germline V gene. The CDR3 has 15 amino acids. The V gene lost 0 bases and the J gene lost 2 bases, with 8 bases spanning the gap. The CDR3 nucleotides are TGTGCCACCAGTGATTTGATGGAGGACACAGATACGCAGTATTTT. Protein product: CATSDLMEDTDTQYF.

This clonotype was seen many times. The rearrangement uses TRBV29-1 and TRBJ1-1; D not certain. The CDR3 is 13 amino acids. Germline-derived CDR1 and CDR2 are SQVTM and ANQGSEA. Trimming took 7 bases from V and 1 from J, leaving 13 bases between them. Here the CDR3 reads CSDRPLGNTEAFF. The CDR3 bases are TGCAGCGACCGGCCCTTGGGGAACACTGAAGCTTTCTTT.

This clonotype was observed at least ten times. The chain employs TRBV2 and TRBJ1-1; no clear D gene. This CDR3 contains 14 residues. V dropped 0 bases and J dropped 2 bases, with 7 bases sitting between them. Germline CDR1 reads SNHLY; CDR2 reads FYNNEI. CDR3 in amino acids: CASSEADPNTEAFF. The CDR3 DNA is TGTGCCAGCAGTGAAGCAGACCCAAACACTGAAGCTTTCTTT.

The rearrangement links TRBV11-2 to TRBJ1-1; 7 bases align to TRBD1. The length of the CDR3 is 16 residues. V gave up 7 bases and J gave up 1 base; unmatched junction bases: 12. Germline-derived CDR1 and CDR2 are SGHAT and FQNNGV. The CDR3 sequence: CASNYVAGGGNTEAFF. Written as DNA, the CDR3 is TGTGCCAGCAACTACGTGGCAGGGGGTGGGAACACTGAAGCTTTCTTT.

The rearrangement links TRBV20-1 to TRBJ1-2; tentative D call: TRBD1 (6 bases). The CDR3 consists of 12 residues. V was shortened by 6 bases and J by 2 bases, with 10 bases between the two germline ends. Germline V gene data show CDR1 as DFQATT and CDR2 as SNEGSKA (reference sequence). The CDR3: CSARGPNYGYTF. For the CDR3, the DNA is TGCAGTGCCAGGGGACCGAACTATGGCTACACCTTC.

This clonotype was counted ten times or more. The V and J genes are TRBV6-2 or TRBV6-3 and TRBJ2-2; 7 nucleotides align to TRBD1. Trimming took 0 bases from V and 6 from J; bases not matched to a gene: 1. The CDR3 extends over 14 amino acids. Germline V CDR1 and CDR2: MNHEY, SVGEGT. CDR3: CASSYSRGSGELFF. The DNA of the CDR3 is TGTGCCAGCAGTTACTCCAGGGGGTCCGGGGAGCTGTTTTTT.

The table lists this clonotype with a few counts. This rearrangement joins TRBV6-1 to TRBJ1-5, with D hard to call. Germline loops: CDR1 MNHNS, CDR2 SASEGT. V was shortened by 4 bases and J by 6 bases, with 10 bases between the two germline ends. The CDR3 totals 13 residues. CDR3 bases: TGTGCCAGCAGTGTCGGCAGAGGTCAGCCCCAGCATTTT. Translating gives CASSVGRGQPQHF.

The sample holds many counts of this clonotype. J is TRBJ2-7 and V is TRBV14; 10 bases match TRBD1. The germline V gene has CDR1 SGHDN and CDR2 FVKESK. V shed 0 bases, J shed 6 bases, and the junction held 5 bases outside the gene matches. This CDR3 spans 15 amino acids. The CDR3 loop reads CASSQEGQGSSEQYF. In nucleotides, the CDR3 is TGTGCCAGCAGCCAAGAGGGACAGGGGAGTTCCGAGCAGTACTTC. Full variable domain (rest looked up from reference TRBV14 and TRBJ2-7): EAGVTQFPSHSVIEKGQTVTLRCDPISGHDNLYWYRRVMGKEIKFLLHFVKESKQDESGMPNNRFLAERTGGTYSTLKVQPAELEDSGVYFCASSQEGQGSSEQYFGPGTRLTVT.

Ten or more counts support this clonotype. Written as DNA, the CDR3 is TGTGCCAGCAGCTTTGGTTGGTTGGAGACTAGGAGGCCAGATACGCAGTATTTT. Translation gives CASSFGWLETRRPDTQYF. The chain has TRBV9 and TRBJ2-3, with TRBD2 as a possible D gene (6 bases). Germline CDR1 reads SGDLS; CDR2 reads YYNGEE. There are 18 residues in the CDR3. Trimming shortened V by 4 bases and J by 4 bases, and 25 bases separated the two germline ends.

This clonotype was seen repeatedly, ten times or more. The chain links TRBV4-1 to TRBJ1-5; tentatively, D is TRBD1 (5 bases). Germline CDR1 reads MGHRA; CDR2 reads YSYEKL. The CDR3 has 13 amino acids. V gave up 3 bases and J gave up 10 bases, with 13 bases separating them. The CDR3 nucleotides read TGCGCCAGCAGCCATGGGACCTTGGAACCCCAGCATTTT. Translation gives CASSHGTLEPQHF.

The genes are TRBV28 and TRBJ1-2, with a tentative D call TRBD1 (6 bases). With 7 bases removed from V and 4 bases from J, the gap between germline ends came to 19 bases. The CDR3 covers 15 residues. Germline loops: CDR1 MDHEN, CDR2 SYDVKM. In DNA, the CDR3 is TGTGCCAGCACCTCGGGGGGGGGCGTTATCTATGGCTACACCTTC. Translation: CASTSGGGVIYGYTF.